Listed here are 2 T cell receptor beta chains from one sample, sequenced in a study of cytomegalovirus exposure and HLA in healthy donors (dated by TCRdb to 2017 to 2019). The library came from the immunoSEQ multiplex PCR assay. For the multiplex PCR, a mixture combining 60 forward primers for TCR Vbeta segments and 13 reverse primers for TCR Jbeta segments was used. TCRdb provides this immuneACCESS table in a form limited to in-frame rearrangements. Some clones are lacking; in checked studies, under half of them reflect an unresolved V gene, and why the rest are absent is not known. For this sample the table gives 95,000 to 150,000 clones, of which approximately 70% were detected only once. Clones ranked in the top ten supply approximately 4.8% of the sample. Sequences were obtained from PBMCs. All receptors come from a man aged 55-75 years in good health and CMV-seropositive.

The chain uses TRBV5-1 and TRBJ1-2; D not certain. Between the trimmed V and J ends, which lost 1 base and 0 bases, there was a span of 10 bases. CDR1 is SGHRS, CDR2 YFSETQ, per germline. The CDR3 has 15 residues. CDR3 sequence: CASSLLGTANYGYTF. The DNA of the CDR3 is TGCGCCAGCAGCTTGCTGGGCACCGCTAACTATGGCTACACCTTC.

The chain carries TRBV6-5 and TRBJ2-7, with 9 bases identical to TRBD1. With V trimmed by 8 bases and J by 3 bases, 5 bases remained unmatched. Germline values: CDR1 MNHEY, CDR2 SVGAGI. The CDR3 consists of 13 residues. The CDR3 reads CASGRDRVYEQYF. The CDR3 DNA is TGTGCCAGCGGTCGGGACAGGGTCTACGAGCAGTACTTC.